The table lists the clone carrying this TCR beta chain with a count of one. Those who participated ranged in age from about 18 to 89 years and resided in approximately 23 US areas. Participants were placed into cohorts based on the clinical history they reported. This sample stems from a study of blood T cell repertoires in COVID-19. Across the study: PBMCs, B-cell-depleted T cells, or T cells provided the cDNA or gDNA that made up the material.

In the authors' workflow: Reference gene primer amplification gave estimated nucleated cell counts. Generated by immunoSEQ multiplex PCR, the TCRdb table keeps only in-frame clones and is missing some. V and J calls and clone size are copied from that table; D and trimming were computed from the DNA. This table has 350,000 or so clones, 70% to 90% appearing once. Trimming removed 7 bases at V and 5 bases at J, with 14 bases between. Germline V CDR1 and CDR2: MGHDK, SYGVNS. This CDR3 spans 13 amino acids. Sequenced: PBMCs or T cells enriched from blood (not recorded which). V and J are TRBV25-1 and TRBJ1-1, with D possibly TRBD1 on 5 matching bases. The receptor's source is a woman in her thirties or forties with acute COVID-19. The CDR3 bases are TGTGCCAGCATTGCTCGGGGGTATACTGAAGCTTTCTTT. Its protein is CASIARGYTEAFF.